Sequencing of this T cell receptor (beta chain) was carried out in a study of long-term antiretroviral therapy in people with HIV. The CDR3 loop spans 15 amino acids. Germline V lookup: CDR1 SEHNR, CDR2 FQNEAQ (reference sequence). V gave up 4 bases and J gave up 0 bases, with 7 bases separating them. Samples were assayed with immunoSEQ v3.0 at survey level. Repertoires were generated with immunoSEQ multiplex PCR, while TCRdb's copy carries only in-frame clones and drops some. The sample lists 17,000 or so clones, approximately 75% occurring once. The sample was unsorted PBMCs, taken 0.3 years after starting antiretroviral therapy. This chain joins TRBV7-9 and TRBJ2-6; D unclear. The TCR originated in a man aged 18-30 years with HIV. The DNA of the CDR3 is TGTGCCAGCAGCTCGACCTACTCTGGGGCCAACGTCCTGACTTTC. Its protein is CASSSTYSGANVLTF.